This T cell receptor beta chain came from a study of blood T cells in healthy people across ages. Alongside a J-beta primer mix, a sample-barcoded 5' primer served in a second PCR lasting 7 to 11 cycles. MiXCR, applied by TCRdb to the 5' RACE reads, yields one record per CDR3 protein. Of under 1,000,000 distinct CDR3 sequences in the sample, about half are singletons; the top ten hold roughly 20%. Only one count was recorded for this clonotype. No antigen is known for it. Points from the study as a whole: A greater number of naive CD4+ cells and higher diversity distinguished long-lived donors from aged donors. Any conclusive comparison of naive versus antigen-experienced cells was prevented by using unsorted PBMCs.

Germline lookup yields CDR1 SGHKS and CDR2 YYEKEE (reference sequence). The V gene lost 4 bases and the J gene lost 11 bases, with 15 bases spanning the gap. The CDR3 has 12 residues. The source is an elderly man in good health. What was sequenced was blood. This chain links TRBV5-5 with TRBJ2-5; D is unresolved. The CDR3 here is CASSRTIGEQYF. The CDR3 bases are TGTGCCAGCAGCCGGACGATAGGTGAGCAGTACTTC.